There are many counts of the clone carrying this TCR beta chain. Its antigen is not identified. Blood genomic DNA input for TRB amplification was roughly 250-500 ng. The data stem from a study of T and B cells in COVID-19 patients. The study, taken as a whole, reports: In COVID-19 patients, T cell receptor beta variable and joining gene use was reportedly strongly skewed. At recovery TRB diversity and richness exceeded healthy donors, after highly clonal active COVID-19 repertoires.

The CDR3 runs 16 residues. Germline V gene lookup returns CDR1 MNHEY and CDR2 SMNVEV (reference sequence). Trimming left V 3 bases short and J 1 base short, with 14 bases between. BIOMED2 TRB-A/B primer pools were used in multiplex TRB PCR. One entry per CDR3 protein, called by TCRdb with MiXCR from the multiplex PCR reads. Of 15,000 or so distinct CDR3 sequences in the sample, under 30% were seen once. Material for sequencing was blood. V is TRBV27 and J is TRBJ2-3; the D gene is possibly TRBD1 (5 bases). This TCR came from a human donor who had recovered from COVID-19. CDR3 coding DNA: TGTGCCAGCAGTTTGGAAGGGGTAACCCGCACAGATACGCAGTATTTT. Its translation is CASSLEGVTRTDTQYF.